One and the same sample provided the 7 T cell receptor beta chains below, sequenced in a study of T cell responses to AZD1222 COVID-19 vaccine. Clones were sequenced by immunoSEQ multiplex PCR, and TCRdb holds only the in-frame ones, with some missing. The sample yields around 66,000 clones, roughly 78% seen once. Sequenced here: peripheral blood, sampled on day 0 of MenACWY control vaccination. The origin of the receptors is an adult in good health.

This chain joins TRBV7-9 and TRBJ2-6; a weak D match, TRBD2 (5 bases). Between the trimmed V and J ends, which lost 7 bases and 0 bases, there was a span of 16 bases. The V gene's germline CDR1 is SEHNR and CDR2 FQNEAQ (reference sequence). The CDR3 is 17 residues long. CDR3 residues: CASILDSLLSGANVLTF. CDR3 nucleotide sequence: TGTGCCAGCATCCTGGACTCCCTCCTCTCTGGGGCCAACGTCCTGACTTTC.

The V call is TRBV29-1, the J call TRBJ2-7, with a weak D call TRBD2 (7 bases). The CDR3 extends over 15 amino acids. Deletions cut 4 bases from V and 0 bases from J, with 16 bases between. Germline V gene lookup returns CDR1 SQVTM and CDR2 ANQGSEA. The CDR3 DNA is TGCAGCGTTGTAATACAGGGAGGGAGCTCCTACGAGCAGTACTTC. Protein sequence: CSVVIQGGSSYEQYF.

The rearrangement joins TRBV19 to TRBJ1-2; unclear D gene. V was clipped by 5 bases and J by 4 bases, with 17 bases between them. The germline gives CDR1 LNHDA, CDR2 SQIVND (reference sequence). The CDR3 runs to 15 residues. CDR3: CASSFKGFVSYGYTF. The CDR3 DNA reads as TGTGCCAGTAGTTTCAAGGGATTTGTGTCCTATGGCTACACCTTC.

This clone has ten or more counts. The chain is built from TRBV3-1 (or the pseudogene TRBV3-2) and TRBJ2-7, with 9 bases matching TRBD1. The V segment lost 4 bases and the J segment 2 bases; nucleotides outside the gene matches: 3. Germline assignment: CDR1 LGHDT and CDR2 YNNKEL (reference sequence). The CDR3 covers 14 residues. CDR3 amino acids: CASSPGQGPYEQYF. The CDR3 DNA follows: TGTGCCAGCAGCCCGGGACAGGGTCCCTACGAGCAGTACTTC.

The chain is built from TRBV7-2 and TRBJ1-1; D is uncertain. The V gene's germline CDR1 is SGHTA and CDR2 FQGNSA. The CDR3 loop spans 17 amino acids. The V gene lost 4 bases and the J gene lost 0 bases, with 18 bases spanning the gap. The DNA of the CDR3 is TGTGCCAGCAGCTCCGCCGCTTCCCAGATATTGAACACTGAAGCTTTCTTT. It codes for CASSSAASQILNTEAFF.

The chain recombines TRBV7-8 with TRBJ1-2; TRBD1 matches at 7 bases. Germline loops: CDR1 SGHVS, CDR2 FQNEAQ. J was trimmed by 3 bases and V by 5 bases; bases with no gene match: 12. The CDR3 runs to 16 residues. Here the CDR3 DNA reads TGTGCCAGCAGCCCTCGACAGGGCGGGGTGGACTATGGCTACACCTTC. It is translated as CASSPRQGGVDYGYTF.

This clone has just one count. V gene TRBV2 combines with J gene TRBJ2-2, with 7 nucleotides matching TRBD1. J was trimmed by 7 bases and V by 6 bases; bases with no gene match: 8. This CDR3 comprises 14 residues. Germline lookup yields CDR1 SNHLY and CDR2 FYNNEI. CDR3 protein: CASRPTGANGELFF. DNA of the CDR3: TGTGCCAGCAGGCCTACAGGGGCGAACGGGGAGCTGTTTTTT.